The text below deals with one TCR beta chain. The target antigen is unknown. Germline V gives CDR1 PRHDT, CDR2 FYEKMQ (reference sequence). V lost 9 bases, J lost 8 bases, and 6 bases stayed unmatched. The CDR3 extends over 13 amino acids. These data originate in a study of T cells in tumors after PD-1 blockade. Study as a whole: No patient had prior checkpoint blockade, systemic immunosuppression, or radiotherapy within 4 weeks. A subset received ongoing vismodegib 150 mg daily alongside anti-PD-1 therapy. Findings and caveats of the study: Peripheral recruitment is suggested, as some novel exhausted tumor clones were in pre-treatment blood.

Only in-frame clones appear in the TCRdb table, and some are missing; sequencing was by immunoSEQ multiplex PCR. In the table there are around 21,000 clones, 81% of which are singletons. Here the sequenced sample was PBMCs, taken after anti-PD-1 therapy. J is TRBJ2-1 and V is TRBV13; 11 bases map to TRBD1. The receptor was derived from a human donor with advanced basal cell or squamous cell carcinoma (not recorded which). This chain's CDR3 is CASRTGGLDEQFF. The CDR3 nucleotides read TGTGCCAGTAGGACAGGGGGCTTAGATGAGCAGTTCTTC.